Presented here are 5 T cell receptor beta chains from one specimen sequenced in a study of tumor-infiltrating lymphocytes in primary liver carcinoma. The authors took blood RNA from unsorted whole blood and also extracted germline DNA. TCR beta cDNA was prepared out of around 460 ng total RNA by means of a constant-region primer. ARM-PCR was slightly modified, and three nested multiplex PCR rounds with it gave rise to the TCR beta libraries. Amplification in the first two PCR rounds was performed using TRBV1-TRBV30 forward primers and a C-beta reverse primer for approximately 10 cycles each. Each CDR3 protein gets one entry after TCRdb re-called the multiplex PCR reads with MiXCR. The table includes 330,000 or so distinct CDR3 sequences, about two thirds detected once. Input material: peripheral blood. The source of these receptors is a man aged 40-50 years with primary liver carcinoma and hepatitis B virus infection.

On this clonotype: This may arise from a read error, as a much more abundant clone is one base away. Here the CDR3 reads CAIRRDYKPTDTQCF. The CDR3, as DNA: TGTGCCATCAGACGGGACTACAAACCCACAGATACGCAGTGTTTT. This chain links TRBV10-3 with TRBJ2-3; 7 bases fit TRBD2. This CDR3 has 15 amino acids. The germline V gene has CDR1 ENHRY and CDR2 SYGVKD.

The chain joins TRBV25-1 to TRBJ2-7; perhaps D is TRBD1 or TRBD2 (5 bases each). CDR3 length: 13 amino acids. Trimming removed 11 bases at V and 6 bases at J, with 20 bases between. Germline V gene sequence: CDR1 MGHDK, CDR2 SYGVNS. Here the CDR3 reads CAGTRDVTSEQYF. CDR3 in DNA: TGTGCCGGTACCCGGGACGTCACGAGCGAGCAGTACTTC.

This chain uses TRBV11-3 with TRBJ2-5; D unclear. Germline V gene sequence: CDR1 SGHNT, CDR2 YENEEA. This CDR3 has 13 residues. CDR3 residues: CFSSLSLQETQYF. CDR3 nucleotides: TGTTTCAGCAGCTTATCCTTACAAGAGACCCAGTACTTC.

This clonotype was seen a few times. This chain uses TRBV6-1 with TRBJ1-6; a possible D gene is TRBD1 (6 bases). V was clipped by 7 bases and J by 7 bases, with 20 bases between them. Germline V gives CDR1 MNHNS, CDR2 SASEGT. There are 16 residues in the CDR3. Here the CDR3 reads CASITPGQRKNSPLHF. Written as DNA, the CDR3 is TGTGCCAGCATAACTCCCGGACAGAGAAAAAATTCACCCCTCCACTTT.

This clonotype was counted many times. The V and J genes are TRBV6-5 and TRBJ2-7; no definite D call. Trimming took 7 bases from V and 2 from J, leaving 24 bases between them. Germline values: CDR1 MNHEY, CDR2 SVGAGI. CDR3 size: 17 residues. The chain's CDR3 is CASITALAPDHPYEQYF. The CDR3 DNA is TGTGCCAGCATTACGGCTTTGGCTCCCGACCATCCCTACGAGCAGTACTTC.